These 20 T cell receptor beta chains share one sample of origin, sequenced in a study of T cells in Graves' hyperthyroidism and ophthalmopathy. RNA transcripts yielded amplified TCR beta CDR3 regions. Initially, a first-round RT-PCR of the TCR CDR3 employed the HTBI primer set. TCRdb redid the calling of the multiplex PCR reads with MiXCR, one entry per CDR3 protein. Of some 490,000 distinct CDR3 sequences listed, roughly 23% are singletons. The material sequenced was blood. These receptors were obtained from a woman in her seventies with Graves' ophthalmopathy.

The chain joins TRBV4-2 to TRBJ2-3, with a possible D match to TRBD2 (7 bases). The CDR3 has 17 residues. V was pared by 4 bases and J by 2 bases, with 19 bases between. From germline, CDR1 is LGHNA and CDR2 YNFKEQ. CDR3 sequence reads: CASSRGGGGSHTDTQYF. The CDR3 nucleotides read TGTGCCAGCAGCCGAGGGGGGGGGGGCAGTCACACAGATACGCAGTATTTT.

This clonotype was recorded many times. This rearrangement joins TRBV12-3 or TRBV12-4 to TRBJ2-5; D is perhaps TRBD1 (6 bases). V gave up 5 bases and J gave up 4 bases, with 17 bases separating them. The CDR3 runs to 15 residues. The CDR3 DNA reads TGTGCCAGCAGTCCCCAGACAGGAAAGGTAGAGACCCAGTACTTC. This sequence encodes CASSPQTGKVETQYF.

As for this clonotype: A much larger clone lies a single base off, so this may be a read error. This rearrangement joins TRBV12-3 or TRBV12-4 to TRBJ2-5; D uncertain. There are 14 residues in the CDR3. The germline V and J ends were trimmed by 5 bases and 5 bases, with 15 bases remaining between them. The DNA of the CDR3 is TGTGCCAGCAGTACCGGGCTCAATGGGGAGACCCAGTACTTC. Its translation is CASSTGLNGETQYF.

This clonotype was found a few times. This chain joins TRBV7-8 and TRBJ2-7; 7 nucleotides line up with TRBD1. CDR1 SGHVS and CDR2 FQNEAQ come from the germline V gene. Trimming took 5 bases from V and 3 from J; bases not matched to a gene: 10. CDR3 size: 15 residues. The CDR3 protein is CASSKRTGAVYEQYF. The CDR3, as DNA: TGTGCCAGCAGCAAAAGGACAGGAGCTGTCTACGAGCAGTACTTC. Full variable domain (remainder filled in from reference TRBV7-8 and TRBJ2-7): GAGVSQSPRYKVAKRGQDVALRCDPISGHVSLFWYQQALGQGPEFLTYFQNEAQLDKSGLPSDRFFAERPEGSVSTLKIQRTQQEDSAVYLCASSKRTGAVYEQYFGPGTRLTVT.

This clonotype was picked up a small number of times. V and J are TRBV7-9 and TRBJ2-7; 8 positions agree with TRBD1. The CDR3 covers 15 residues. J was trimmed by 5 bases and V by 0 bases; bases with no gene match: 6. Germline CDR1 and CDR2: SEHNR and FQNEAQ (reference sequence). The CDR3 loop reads CASSLATGVRNEQYF. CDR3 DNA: TGTGCCAGCAGCTTAGCGACAGGGGTCAGGAACGAGCAGTACTTC.

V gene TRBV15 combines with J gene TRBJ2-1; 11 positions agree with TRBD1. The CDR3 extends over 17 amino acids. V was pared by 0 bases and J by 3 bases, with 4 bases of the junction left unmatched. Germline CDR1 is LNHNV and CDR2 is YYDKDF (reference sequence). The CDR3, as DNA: TGTGCCACCAGCAGAGATCGGGGACAGGGGGTCTACAATGAGCAGTTCTTC. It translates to CATSRDRGQGVYNEQFF.

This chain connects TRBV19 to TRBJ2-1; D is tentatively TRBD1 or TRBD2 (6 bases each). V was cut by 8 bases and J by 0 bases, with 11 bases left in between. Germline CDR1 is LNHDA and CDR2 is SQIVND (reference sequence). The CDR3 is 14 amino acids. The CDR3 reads CASGGGGSYNEQFF. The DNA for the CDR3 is TGTGCCAGTGGAGGAGGGGGCTCCTACAATGAGCAGTTCTTC.

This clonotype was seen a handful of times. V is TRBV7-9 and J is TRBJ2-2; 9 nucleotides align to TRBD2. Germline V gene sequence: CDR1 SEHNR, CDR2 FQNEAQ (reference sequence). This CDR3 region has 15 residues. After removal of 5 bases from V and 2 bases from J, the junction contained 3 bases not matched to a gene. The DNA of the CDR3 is TGTGCCAGCAGCCGACTAGCGGTTAACACCGGGGAGCTGTTTTTT. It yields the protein CASSRLAVNTGELFF. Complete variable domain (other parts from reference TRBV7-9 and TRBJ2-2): DTGVSQNPRHKITKRGQNVTFRCDPISEHNRLYWYRQTLGQGPEFLTYFQNEAQLEKSRLLSDRFSAERPKGSFSTLEIQRTEQGDSAMYLCASSRLAVNTGELFFGEGSRLTVL.

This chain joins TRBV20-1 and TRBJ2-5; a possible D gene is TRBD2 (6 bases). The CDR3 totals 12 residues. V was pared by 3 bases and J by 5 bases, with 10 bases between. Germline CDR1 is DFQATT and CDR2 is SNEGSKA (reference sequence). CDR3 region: CSARVGGETQYF. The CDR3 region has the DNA TGCAGTGCTAGGGTTGGGGGGGAGACCCAGTACTTC.

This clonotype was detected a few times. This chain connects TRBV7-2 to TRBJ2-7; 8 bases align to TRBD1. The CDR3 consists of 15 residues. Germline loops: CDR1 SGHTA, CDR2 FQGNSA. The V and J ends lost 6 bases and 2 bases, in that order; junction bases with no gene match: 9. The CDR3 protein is CASRKTGTGAYEQYF. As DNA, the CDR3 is TGTGCCAGCAGAAAGACCGGGACAGGAGCCTACGAGCAGTACTTC.

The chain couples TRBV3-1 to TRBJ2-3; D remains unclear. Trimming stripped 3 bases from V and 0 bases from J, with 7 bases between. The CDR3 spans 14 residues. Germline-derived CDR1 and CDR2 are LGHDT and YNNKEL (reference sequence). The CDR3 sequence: CASSQALSTDTQYF. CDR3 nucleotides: TGTGCCAGCAGCCAGGCTCTAAGCACAGATACGCAGTATTTT.

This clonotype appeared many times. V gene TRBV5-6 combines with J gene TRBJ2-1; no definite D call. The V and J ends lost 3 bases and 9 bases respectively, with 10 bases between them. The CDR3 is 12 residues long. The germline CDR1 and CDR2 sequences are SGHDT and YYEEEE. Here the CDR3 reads CASSSPPGEQFF. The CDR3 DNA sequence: TGTGCCAGCAGCTCGCCACCCGGTGAGCAGTTCTTC.

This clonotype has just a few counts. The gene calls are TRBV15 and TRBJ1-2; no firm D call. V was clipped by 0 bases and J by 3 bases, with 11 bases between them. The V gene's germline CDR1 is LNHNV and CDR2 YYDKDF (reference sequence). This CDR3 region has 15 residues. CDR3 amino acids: CATSRDYFTDYGYTF. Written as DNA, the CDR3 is TGTGCCACCAGCAGAGATTACTTCACAGACTATGGCTACACCTTC.

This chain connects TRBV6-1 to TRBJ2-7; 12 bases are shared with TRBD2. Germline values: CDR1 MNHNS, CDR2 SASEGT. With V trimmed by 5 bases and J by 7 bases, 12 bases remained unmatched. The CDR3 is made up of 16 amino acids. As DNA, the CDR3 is TGTGCCAGCAGTTCCGGACTAGCGGGACCATCATGGGAGCAGTACTTC. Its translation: CASSSGLAGPSWEQYF.

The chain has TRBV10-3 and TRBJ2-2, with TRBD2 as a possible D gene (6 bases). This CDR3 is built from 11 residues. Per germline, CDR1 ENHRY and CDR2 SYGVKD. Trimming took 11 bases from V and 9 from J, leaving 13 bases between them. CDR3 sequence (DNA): TGTGCCCCGACTAGATCGCGGGAGCTGTTTTTT. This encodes CAPTRSRELFF.

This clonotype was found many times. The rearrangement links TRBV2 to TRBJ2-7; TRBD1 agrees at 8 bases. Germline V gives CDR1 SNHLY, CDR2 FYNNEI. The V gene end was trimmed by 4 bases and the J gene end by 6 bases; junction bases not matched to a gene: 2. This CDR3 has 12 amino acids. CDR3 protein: CASSATGGEQYF. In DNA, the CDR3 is TGTGCCAGCAGTGCTACAGGGGGCGAGCAGTACTTC.

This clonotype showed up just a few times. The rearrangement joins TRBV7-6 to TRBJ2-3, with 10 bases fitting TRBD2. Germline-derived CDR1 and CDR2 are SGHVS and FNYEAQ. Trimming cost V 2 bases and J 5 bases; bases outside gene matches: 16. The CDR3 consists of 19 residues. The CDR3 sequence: CASSLKTPSGSLAIDTQYF. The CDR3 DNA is TGTGCCAGCAGCTTAAAGACTCCTAGCGGGAGTCTCGCGATAGATACGCAGTATTTT.

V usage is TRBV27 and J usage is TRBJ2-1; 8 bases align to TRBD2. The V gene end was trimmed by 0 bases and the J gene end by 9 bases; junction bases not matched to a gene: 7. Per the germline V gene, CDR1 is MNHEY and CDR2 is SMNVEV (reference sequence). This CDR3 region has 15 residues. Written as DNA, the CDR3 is TGTGCCAGCAGTTTATCTGAGACTAGCGTTTTTGAGCAGTTCTTC. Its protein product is CASSLSETSVFEQFF.

The CDR3 coding sequence is TGTGCCAGCAGCCCGGACAGGGTTTTGAGGTCACCCCTCCACTTT. This translates into CASSPDRVLRSPLHF. The chain uses TRBV7-8 and TRBJ1-6, with 8 bases matching TRBD1. V lost 5 bases, J lost 10 bases, and 10 bases stayed unmatched. In germline, CDR1 is SGHVS, CDR2 FQNEAQ. CDR3 length: 15 amino acids.

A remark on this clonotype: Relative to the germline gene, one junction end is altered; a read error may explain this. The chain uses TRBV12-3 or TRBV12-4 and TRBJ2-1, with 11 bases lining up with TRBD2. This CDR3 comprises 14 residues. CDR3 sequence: CTSSRLAGNNEQFF. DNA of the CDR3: TGTACCAGCAGCAGACTAGCGGGAAACAATGAGCAGTTCTTC.